The source of this TCR beta chain is a study of molecular identifiers for immune sequencing clone quantification. The study's findings and limits: Clones that exceeded 20 RNA copies held over 99% of effector molecules, yet under 1% in naive cells. Highly expanded clone sizes could be underestimated by identical TCR molecules that share a barcode.

TCRdb re-derived calls from the PCR reads in MiXCR, one entry per CDR3 protein. The sample records about 320,000 distinct CDR3 sequences, over 20% being singletons. This clonotype was seen repeatedly, ten times or more. Its antigen is unidentified. Naive CD8 T cells were sorted, and the gate applied was CD8+CD4-CCR7+CD45RA+. The sequencing input was naive CD8+ T cells from blood, with Jurkat cell RNA spiked in. Subset of the sample: FACS-sorted CD8+CD4-CCR7+CD45RA+ naive T cells. The origin of this receptor is a human donor in good health. Some libraries in this study had Jurkat cell RNA spiked in.

Here the CDR3 reads CASSPARMNTGELFF. The CDR3 DNA is TGTGCCAGCAGCCCCGCCCGGATGAACACCGGGGAGCTGTTTTTT. This sequence joins TRBV7-9 and TRBJ2-2; D is unclear. The CDR3 consists of 15 residues. V dropped 5 bases and J dropped 1 base, with 11 bases sitting between them. CDR1 is SEHNR and CDR2 is FQNEAQ in the germline V gene (reference sequence).